This TCR beta chain stems from a study of cytomegalovirus exposure and HLA in healthy donors. The PCR contained 60 Vbeta and 13 Jbeta primers. The repertoire was sequenced with immunoSEQ multiplex PCR; TCRdb's copy has only in-frame clones and lacks some. The table includes approximately 160,000 clones, 80% detected once. On this clone itself: This same CDR3 is encoded by further DNA sequences in the sample.

Germline assignment: CDR1 MNHNY and CDR2 SVGAGI (reference sequence). The V and J ends lost 2 bases and 8 bases, in that order; junction bases with no gene match: 7. The CDR3 is 14 amino acids. The sequence was obtained from a man younger than 40 in good health and CMV-seropositive. The sample consisted of PBMCs. This sequence joins TRBV6-6 and TRBJ1-2; TRBD1 agrees at 8 bases. CDR3 protein: CASSYADRDYGYTF. CDR3 bases: TGTGCCAGCAGTTACGCGGACAGGGATTACGGCTACACCTTC.